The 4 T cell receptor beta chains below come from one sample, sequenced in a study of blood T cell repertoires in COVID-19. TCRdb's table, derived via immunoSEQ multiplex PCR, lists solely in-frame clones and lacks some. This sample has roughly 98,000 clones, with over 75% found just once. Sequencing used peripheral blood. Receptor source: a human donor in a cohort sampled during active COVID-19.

CDR3 bases: TGTGCCAGCAGTCGGGACAGGGGAGGGATTGTGTCTAGTGGCTACACCTTC. Translated, it gives CASSRDRGGIVSSGYTF. The genes are TRBV28 and TRBJ1-2; 10 bases fit TRBD1. This CDR3 has 17 amino acids. Germline V CDR1 and CDR2: MDHEN, SYDVKM. V shed 5 bases and J 7 bases; nucleotides not matched to a gene: 16.

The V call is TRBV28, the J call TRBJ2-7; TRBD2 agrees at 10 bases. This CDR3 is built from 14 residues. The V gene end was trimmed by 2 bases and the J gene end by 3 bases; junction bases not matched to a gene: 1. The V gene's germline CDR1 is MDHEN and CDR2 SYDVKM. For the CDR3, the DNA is TGTGCCAGCAGTTTACTAGCGGGGGTCTACGAGCAGTACTTC. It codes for CASSLLAGVYEQYF.

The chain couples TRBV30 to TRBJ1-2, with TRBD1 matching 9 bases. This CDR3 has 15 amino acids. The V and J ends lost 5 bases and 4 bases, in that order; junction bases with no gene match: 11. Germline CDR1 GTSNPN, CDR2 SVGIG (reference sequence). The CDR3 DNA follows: TGTGCCTGGTACCGGGACAGGGCCCGTTTCTATGGCTACACCTTC. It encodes CAWYRDRARFYGYTF.

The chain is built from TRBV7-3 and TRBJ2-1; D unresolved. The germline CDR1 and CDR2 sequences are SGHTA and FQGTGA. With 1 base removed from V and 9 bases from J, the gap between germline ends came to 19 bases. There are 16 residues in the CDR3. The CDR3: CASSLNARPYYGEQFF. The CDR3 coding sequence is TGTGCCAGCAGCTTAAACGCCCGCCCGTACTACGGTGAGCAGTTCTTC.